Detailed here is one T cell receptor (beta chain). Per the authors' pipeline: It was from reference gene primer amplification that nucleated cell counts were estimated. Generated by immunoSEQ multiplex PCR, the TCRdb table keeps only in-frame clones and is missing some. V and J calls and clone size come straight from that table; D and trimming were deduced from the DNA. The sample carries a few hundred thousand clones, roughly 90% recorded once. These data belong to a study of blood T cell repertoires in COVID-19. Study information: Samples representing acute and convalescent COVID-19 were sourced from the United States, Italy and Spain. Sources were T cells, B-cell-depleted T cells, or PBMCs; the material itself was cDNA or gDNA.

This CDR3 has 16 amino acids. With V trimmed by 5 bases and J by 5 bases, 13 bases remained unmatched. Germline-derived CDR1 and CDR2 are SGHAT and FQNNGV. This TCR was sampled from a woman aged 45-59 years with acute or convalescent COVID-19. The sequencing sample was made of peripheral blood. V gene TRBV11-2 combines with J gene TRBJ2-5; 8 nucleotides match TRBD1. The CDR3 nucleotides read TGTGCCAGCAGCGGACGTTCAGGACAGGGCGTGGAGACCCAGTACTTC. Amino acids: CASSGRSGQGVETQYF.